In this sample, the clone carrying this T cell receptor beta chain turned up a few times. The antigen remains unidentified. TCRdb redid the calling of the multiplex PCR reads with MiXCR, one entry per CDR3 protein. The data hold 30,000 to 40,000 distinct CDR3 sequences, with 30% to 45% observed a single time. This entry is derived from a study of breast tumors, draining lymph nodes, adjacent tissues. Notes on the study in general: Compared with lymph nodes, tumors were less diverse; compared with nontumor tissue, more. Findings are consistent with lymph node origin and intratumoral expansion of most tumor T cells.

CDR1 is KGHSH and CDR2 is LQKENI in the germline V gene. After removal of 7 bases from V and 4 bases from J, the junction contained 3 bases not matched to a gene. This CDR3 contains 13 residues. The chain joins TRBV18 to TRBJ1-4, with 7 bases identical to TRBD1. This sequence was found in a female donor with breast cancer. Some clones in this sample may be carry-over from other donors' samples. The source material was breast tumor tissue. The CDR3 DNA reads TGTGCCAGCTGGACAGGCCTTAATGAAAAACTGTTTTTT. It yields the protein CASWTGLNEKLFF.